Sequencing of this T cell receptor (beta chain) was carried out in a study of blood T cells in healthy people across ages. Study observations and caveats: Diversity of TCR beta per million T cells declined in a roughly linear way with age. Reliance upon unsorted PBMCs precluded definitive naive versus antigen-experienced comparison.

The study drew donors from healthy Caucasian individuals in Russia aged roughly 6 to 100. V lost 1 base to trimming and J lost 8 bases, with 10 bases between them. CDR3 length: 13 amino acids. Germline V gene sequence: CDR1 SGHAT, CDR2 FQNNGV. Through a sample-barcoded 5' primer and a J-beta primer mix, a second PCR was run for roughly 6 to 12 cycles. TCRdb recomputed calls from the 5' RACE reads with MiXCR, one row per CDR3 protein. There are about 1.4 million distinct CDR3 sequences in the sample; roughly 60% occur only once, and 6.7% lies in the top ten. Comment on this clonotype: Its matching antigen is unknown.

Sequencing was carried out using blood. The clonotype originates from a man younger than 30 in good health. The V gene is TRBV11-2, the J gene TRBJ2-3, with D perhaps matching TRBD2 (5 bases). As DNA, the CDR3 is TGTGCCAGCAGCTTAGCCGCAGAGGGTACGCAGTATTTT. Amino acid sequence: CASSLAAEGTQYF.